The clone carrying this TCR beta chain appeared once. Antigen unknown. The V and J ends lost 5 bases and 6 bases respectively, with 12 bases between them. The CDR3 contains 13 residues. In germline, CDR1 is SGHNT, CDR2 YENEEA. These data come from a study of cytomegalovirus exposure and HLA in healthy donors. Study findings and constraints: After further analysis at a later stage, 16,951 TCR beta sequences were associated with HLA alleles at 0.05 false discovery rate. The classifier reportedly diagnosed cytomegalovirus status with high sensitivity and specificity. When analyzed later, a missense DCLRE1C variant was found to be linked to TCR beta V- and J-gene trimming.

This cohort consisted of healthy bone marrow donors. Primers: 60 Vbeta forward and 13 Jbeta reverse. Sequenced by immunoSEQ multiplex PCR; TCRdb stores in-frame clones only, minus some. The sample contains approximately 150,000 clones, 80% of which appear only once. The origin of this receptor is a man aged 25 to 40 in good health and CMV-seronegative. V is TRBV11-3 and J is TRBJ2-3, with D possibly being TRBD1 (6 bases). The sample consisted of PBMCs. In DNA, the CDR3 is TGTGCCAGCAGCGCTTACAGGGACGATACGCAGTATTTT. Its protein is CASSAYRDDTQYF.